The clone carrying this T cell receptor (beta chain) was detected ten times or more. The data belong to a study of T-cell reconstitution after alpha-beta-depleted transplantation in children. The CDR3 extends over 16 amino acids. Germline V gene lookup returns CDR1 SGHRS and CDR2 YFSETQ. The V and J ends lost 5 bases and 5 bases, in that order; junction bases with no gene match: 11. The library targeted TCRbeta and was prepared with unique molecular identifiers. In TCRdb, the PCR reads were re-called with MiXCR into one record per CDR3 protein. Seen here are around 87,000 distinct CDR3 sequences, roughly 8.8% observed once, and the top ten hold roughly 6.9%.

The source was PBMCs from the stem cell graft donor, collected from the stem cell graft. The V and J genes are TRBV5-1 and TRBJ1-4; 8 bases fit TRBD1. The TCR comes from a human donor who donated a stem cell graft to a child with congenital amegakaryocytic thrombocytopenia. The CDR3 loop is CASRSGTGGMNEKLFF. The CDR3 DNA reads as TGCGCCAGCAGATCAGGGACAGGCGGTATGAATGAAAAACTGTTTTTT.